One sample yielded the 8 T cell receptor beta chains listed below, sequenced in a study of blood T cell repertoires in COVID-19. Only in-frame clones appear in the TCRdb table, and some are missing; sequencing was by immunoSEQ multiplex PCR. This sample has approximately 230,000 clones, with 70% to 85% found just once. The specimen sequenced was peripheral blood. Receptors were obtained from a woman older than 75 with active or convalescent COVID-19.

The chain joins TRBV5-1 to TRBJ2-3; 8 bases map to TRBD2. Losses at the gene ends were 4 bases for V and 2 bases for J; bases not matched to a gene: 12. The CDR3 spans 17 residues. CDR1 and CDR2 from the germline V gene are SGHRS and YFSETQ. The CDR3 loop is CASSPRGGAIYTDTQYF. Here the CDR3 DNA reads TGCGCCAGCAGCCCCCGGGGGGGGGCCATTTACACAGATACGCAGTATTTT.

This chain connects TRBV4-1 to TRBJ2-2; unclear D gene. The CDR3 loop spans 13 amino acids. Looked up from germline, CDR1 is MGHRA and CDR2 is YSYEKL. V gave up 1 base and J gave up 3 bases, with 3 bases separating them. The chain's CDR3 is CASSQVYTGELFF. In DNA form, the CDR3 reads TGCGCCAGCAGCCAAGTCTACACCGGGGAGCTGTTTTTT.

The V gene is TRBV6-1, the J gene TRBJ2-3; TRBD2 aligns across 12 bases. CDR1 and CDR2 from the germline V gene are MNHNS and SASEGT. This CDR3 contains 16 residues. With V trimmed by 6 bases and J by 0 bases, 4 bases remained unmatched. The CDR3 DNA follows: TGTGCCAGCAGCGAAACTAGCGGGGGGAGCACAGATACGCAGTATTTT. Encoded protein: CASSETSGGSTDTQYF.

The chain combines TRBV28 with TRBJ1-1; 11 bases match TRBD1. Per germline, CDR1 MDHEN and CDR2 SYDVKM. The CDR3 sequence is 15 residues long. Trimming cost V 3 bases and J 6 bases; bases outside gene matches: 6. The CDR3 region has the DNA TGTGCCAGCAGTTTCCCGGGACAGGGGGGGGCTGAAGCTTTCTTT. Translation gives CASSFPGQGGAEAFF.

The genes are TRBV28 and TRBJ1-3; TRBD1 is a possible D gene (5 bases). CDR1 is MDHEN, CDR2 SYDVKM, per germline. There are 16 residues in the CDR3. V dropped 4 bases and J dropped 2 bases, with 15 bases sitting between them. The CDR3 DNA follows: TGTGCCAGCAGTTCCCCGCCGGGGGTCCCTGGAAACACCATATATTTT. Protein product: CASSSPPGVPGNTIYF.

CDR3 coding DNA: TGCGCCAGCAGCCTAGGGACTCTAGCGGGAGGATCCGATGAGCAGTTCTTC. Translated: CASSLGTLAGGSDEQFF. The chain uses TRBV5-1 and TRBJ2-1, with 11 bases identical to TRBD2. Germline CDR1 reads SGHRS; CDR2 reads YFSETQ. CDR3 length equals 17 residues. Germline trimming cut 4 bases from V and 8 bases from J; bases unmatched to any gene: 14.

The chain employs TRBV9 and TRBJ2-7, with D maybe TRBD1 (6 bases). From germline, CDR1 is SGDLS and CDR2 YYNGEE. CDR3 size: 15 residues. V lost 0 bases and J lost 4, with 14 bases in between. CDR3 bases: TGTGCCAGCAGCGTAGCTACAGGACAGATGTACGAGCAGTACTTC. Amino acid sequence: CASSVATGQMYEQYF.

The chain couples TRBV12-3 or TRBV12-4 to TRBJ2-5; 7 nucleotides line up with TRBD2. The J segment lost 4 bases and the V segment lost 6 bases, leaving 2 bases of the junction unmatched. The CDR3 runs 12 residues. The CDR3 nucleotides read TGTGCCAGCAGCCCGGGAGGAGAGACCCAGTACTTC. It specifies CASSPGGETQYF.